Listed below are T cell receptor beta chains from one sample, sequenced in a study of blood T cells in healthy people across ages. Using its own MiXCR run on the 5' RACE reads, TCRdb lists one record per CDR3 protein. The repertoire holds 750,000 to 950,000 distinct CDR3 sequences, about 55% seen once, with approximately 40% in the top ten. The material sequenced was blood. Receptors were obtained from a man at least 80 years old in good health. Each CDR3 is given with its conserved first and last residue. A D gene is named only where the DNA matches it firmly. Size is stated for part of the rows, as once, few or many counts, or as a class when the clone is expanded.

TRBJ2-1,.,TRBV25-1,.,14,CASSEDRNGNEQFF,TGTGCCAGCAGTGAAGATAGAAACGGCAATGAGCAGTTCTTC
TRBJ1-2,.,TRBV3-1,.,16,CASSQDLVTTPYGYTF,TGTGCCAGCAGCCAAGATCTCGTGACGACCCCCTATGGCTACACCTTC
TRBJ1-1,.,TRBV29-1,.,10,CSGWNTEAFF,TGCAGCGGTTGGAACACTGAAGCTTTCTTT
TRBJ1-5,.,TRBV20-1,few,14,CSARDPTRDQPQHF,TGCAGTGCTAGAGATCCGACACGGGATCAGCCCCAGCATTTT
TRBJ2-3,.,TRBV12-3/TRBV12-4,.,14,CASSFLAETDTQYF,TGTGCCAGCAGCTTTTTGGCGGAGACAGATACGCAGTATTTT
TRBJ2-7,TRBD1,TRBV28,.,13,CASRKQGNYEQYF,TGTGCCAGCAGAAAACAGGGGAACTACGAGCAGTACTTC
TRBJ2-7,TRBD2,TRBV20-1,.,15,CSARDPLAGRNEQYF,TGCAGTGCTAGAGATCCCCTAGCGGGCCGGAACGAGCAGTACTTC
TRBJ2-4,.,TRBV27,.,13,CASSPQQTVIQYF,TGTGCCAGCAGTCCGCAACAAACCGTCATTCAGTACTTC
TRBJ2-1,TRBD2,TRBV29-1,.,15,CSVEGLLAGLNEQFF,TGCAGCGTTGAAGGTTTGCTAGCGGGTTTGAATGAGCAGTTCTTC
TRBJ2-7,.,TRBV6-2/TRBV6-3,few,12,CANPTATYEQYF,TGTGCCAACCCGACAGCCACCTACGAGCAGTACTTC
TRBJ2-3,.,TRBV5-1,.,13,CASEPGDADTQYF,TGCGCCAGCGAACCGGGGGACGCAGATACGCAGTATTTT
TRBJ2-7,.,TRBV20-1,.,16,CSARNPGAKGYNEQYF,TGCAGTGCTAGAAACCCGGGAGCAAAAGGGTACAATGAGCAGTACTTC
TRBJ2-4,TRBD2,TRBV11-2,.,17,CASSSGSSGVAKNIQYF,TGTGCCAGCAGCTCCGGTTCTAGCGGGGTAGCCAAAAACATTCAGTACTTC
TRBJ2-3,TRBD2,TRBV7-9,.,15,CASSFGAGGTDTQYF,TGTGCCAGCAGCTTCGGAGCGGGAGGGACAGATACGCAGTATTTT
TRBJ2-7,.,TRBV28,.,15,CASSPSTTGAYEQYF,TGTGCCAGCAGTCCATCCACAACGGGGGCGTACGAGCAGTACTTC
TRBJ1-2,.,TRBV29-1,.,12,CSGLGGNYGYTF,TGCAGCGGATTGGGGGGAAACTATGGCTACACCTTC
TRBJ2-1,TRBD2,TRBV20-1,many,16,CSARDWGGRGLNEQFF,TGCAGTGCTAGAGATTGGGGCGGGAGAGGATTGAATGAGCAGTTCTTC
TRBJ2-5,TRBD2,TRBV7-9,few,15,CASSKRLADQETQYF,TGTGCCAGCAGCAAACGACTAGCGGATCAAGAGACCCAGTACTTC
TRBJ2-7,.,TRBV20-1,few,13,CSASKVTGYEQYF,TGCAGTGCTAGTAAGGTAACAGGCTACGAGCAGTACTTC
TRBJ2-5,.,TRBV27,.,9,CASSPAQYF,TGTGCCAGCAGTCCTGCCCAGTACTTC
TRBJ2-1,.,TRBV20-1,.,15,CSAWKTPISYNEQFF,TGCAGTGCTTGGAAGACTCCTATCTCCTACAATGAGCAGTTCTTC
TRBJ2-5,.,TRBV18,.,16,CASSPPAVRYQETQYF,TGTGCCAGCTCACCACCGGCAGTGCGGTACCAAGAGACCCAGTACTTC
TRBJ1-1,TRBD1,TRBV18,.,15,CASSFGQVGNTEAFF,TGTGCCAGCTCATTCGGACAGGTCGGGAACACTGAAGCTTTCTTT
TRBJ2-1,TRBD2,TRBV4-1,few,17,CASSQDGGLAGYNEQFF,TGCGCCAGCAGCCAAGATGGGGGACTAGCGGGCTACAATGAGCAGTTCTTC
TRBJ2-7,.,TRBV5-1,.,13,CASSLPGPYEQYF,TGCGCCAGCAGCTTGCCGGGACCCTACGAGCAGTACTTC
TRBJ2-5,.,TRBV5-1,.,14,CASSVAGSVETQYF,TGCGCCAGCAGCGTGGCTGGGTCGGTGGAGACCCAGTACTTC
TRBJ2-3,.,TRBV6-1,.,15,CASSGRTSPTDTQYF,TGTGCCAGCAGTGGGAGGACAAGCCCCACAGATACGCAGTATTTT
TRBJ2-1,.,TRBV5-1,.,15,CASSREGQSYNEQFF,TGCGCCAGCAGCCGTGAGGGGCAGTCCTACAATGAGCAGTTCTTC
TRBJ2-7,.,TRBV27,.,14,CASRLTSGAYEQYF,TGTGCCAGCAGACTGACGAGTGGGGCCTACGAGCAGTACTTC
TRBJ2-1,.,TRBV7-3,few,16,CASSLMGGHSYNEQFF,TGTGCCAGCAGCTTAATGGGCGGACACTCCTACAATGAGCAGTTCTTC
TRBJ1-5,.,TRBV5-1,.,15,CASSLDGTTNQPQHF,TGCGCCAGCAGCTTGGATGGGACGACTAATCAGCCCCAGCATTTT
TRBJ2-7,.,TRBV7-2,few,17,CASSLRYSGSTGDEQYF,TGTGCCAGCAGCCTCCGATATAGTGGGAGCACAGGCGACGAGCAGTACTTC
TRBJ2-7,.,TRBV20-1,.,11,CSARDLYEQYF,TGCAGTGCTAGGGATTTATACGAGCAGTACTTC
TRBJ2-7,.,TRBV5-4,.,13,CASSLQGLYEQYF,TGTGCCAGCAGCTTGCAGGGGCTATACGAGCAGTACTTC
TRBJ2-1,TRBD2,TRBV20-1,once,13,CSAVGTSGNEQFF,TGCAGTGCTGTTGGGACTAGCGGGAATGAGCAGTTCTTC
TRBJ2-7,TRBD2,TRBV27,few,16,CASGGLAGAGSYEQYF,TGTGCCTCCGGGGGGCTAGCGGGAGCTGGGTCCTACGAGCAGTACTTC
TRBJ2-3,TRBD2,TRBV7-9,.,15,CASSSPAGAADTQYF,TGTGCCAGCAGCTCCCCAGCGGGAGCGGCAGATACGCAGTATTTT
TRBJ1-4,.,TRBV15,.,15,CATKGLPLANEKLFF,TGTGCCACCAAGGGGCTACCGCTAGCTAATGAAAAACTGTTTTTT
TRBJ1-4,.,TRBV20-1,.,14,CSASRDRSGEKLFF,TGCAGTGCTAGTAGAGACAGAAGTGGGGAAAAACTGTTTTTT
TRBJ1-2,.,TRBV6-5,.,13,CASSRRLNYGYTF,TGTGCCAGCAGTCGACGCTTGAACTATGGCTACACCTTC
TRBJ2-5,.,TRBV19,.,14,CASSAGQLQETQYF,TGTGCCAGTAGCGCGGGACAGCTTCAAGAGACCCAGTACTTC
TRBJ2-1,.,TRBV15,.,18,CATSRDVMWSQGSGEQFF,TGTGCCACCAGCAGAGATGTGATGTGGAGTCAGGGATCAGGTGAGCAGTTCTTC
TRBJ2-5,.,TRBV12-5,.,15,CASGLVPALQETQYF,TGTGCTAGTGGTTTGGTACCGGCATTACAAGAGACCCAGTACTTC
TRBJ1-1,.,TRBV14,.,14,CASSQELRDTEAFF,TGTGCCAGCAGCCAAGAACTCCGGGACACTGAAGCTTTCTTT
TRBJ2-1,.,TRBV5-1,.,12,CASSLSFHEQFF,TGCGCCAGCAGCTTAAGTTTCCATGAGCAGTTCTTC
TRBJ2-1,.,TRBV20-1,.,14,CSASGGLGYNEQFF,TGCAGTGCTAGTGGGGGACTGGGATACAATGAGCAGTTCTTC
TRBJ2-7,.,TRBV12-5,few,15,CASGLRPGLTYEQYF,TGTGCTAGTGGTTTACGACCCGGACTGACCTACGAGCAGTACTTC
TRBJ2-2,TRBD1,TRBV29-1,.,14,CSVGHRGEAGELFF,TGCAGCGTTGGTCACAGGGGTGAGGCCGGGGAGCTGTTTTTT
TRBJ2-5,.,TRBV6-6,.,15,CASSYAPGLQETQYF,TGTGCCAGCAGTTACGCTCCGGGACTCCAAGAGACCCAGTACTTC
TRBJ1-2,.,TRBV11-2,.,16,CASSLAGGVGDYGYTF,TGTGCCAGCAGCTTAGCTGGGGGTGTTGGCGACTATGGCTACACCTTC
TRBJ1-2,.,TRBV20-1,.,13,CSARDLSPYGYTF,TGCAGTGCTAGAGATCTGAGCCCCTATGGCTACACCTTC
TRBJ2-3,TRBD1,TRBV5-5,few,15,CASSLGTGDARYAYF,TGTGCCAGCAGCTTGGGGACAGGGGACGCCAGATACGCGTATTTT
TRBJ1-5,.,TRBV5-1,.,15,CASSLGDSSNQPRHF,TGCGCCAGCAGCTTGGGAGACAGCAGCAATCAGCCCCGGCATTTT